This T cell receptor beta chain was captured by sequencing in a study of CD8 T cells in ankylosing spondylitis. The CDR3 totals 13 residues. Germline CDR1 is MNHNS and CDR2 is SASEGT. The V end lost 3 bases, the J end lost 7 bases, and 13 bases lay between the germline ends. MiXCR was run by TCRdb on the 5' RACE reads, yielding one entry per CDR3 protein. The sample shows under 300,000 distinct CDR3 sequences, 10% to 13% of them seen only once. This clonotype showed up just a few times. The specimen was blood, either unsorted or a sorted T cell fraction (not recorded which). The sequence came from a male donor with ankylosing spondylitis or in good health (not recorded which). The gene calls are TRBV6-1 and TRBJ2-7; D gene ambiguous. The CDR3, as DNA: TGTGCCAGCAGTGAGGGCAGTCTCGGGGAGCAGTACTTC. Translating it yields CASSEGSLGEQYF.